A single sample gave rise to the 29 T cell receptor beta chains below, sequenced in a study of OX40 agonist ivuxolimab in advanced cancers. Produced via immunoSEQ multiplex PCR; TCRdb's table is partial and in-frame only. The sample holds around 62,000 clones, roughly 86% seen once. Sequenced here: CD4+ or CD8+ T cells sorted from blood, sampled in a trial of the OX40 agonist ivuxolimab. These receptors were collected from an adult with an advanced solid tumor such as melanoma, head and neck, liver or kidney cancer.

The chain uses TRBV2 and TRBJ1-5; 7 bases align to TRBD1. The CDR3 runs to 15 residues. Germline V gene data show CDR1 as SNHLY and CDR2 as FYNNEI. The V gene end was trimmed by 5 bases and the J gene end by 3 bases; junction bases not matched to a gene: 7. The CDR3 loop reads CASSPDRVNNQPQHF. The CDR3 nucleotides read TGTGCCAGCAGTCCTGACAGGGTAAACAATCAGCCCCAGCATTTT.

The V call is TRBV19, the J call TRBJ2-5; the D is unclear. Germline V gene data show CDR1 as LNHDA and CDR2 as SQIVND (reference sequence). The germline V and J ends were trimmed by 10 bases and 5 bases, with 8 bases remaining between them. The CDR3 runs to 10 residues. The CDR3 sequence: CATQGETQYF. The CDR3 nucleotides are TGTGCCACCCAAGGGGAGACCCAGTACTTC. Using reference TRBV19 and TRBJ2-5 for the parts outside the CDR3, the full variable domain is DGGITQSPKYLFRKEGQNVTLSCEQNLNHDAMYWYRQDPGQGLRLIYYSQIVNDFQKGDIAEGYSVSREKKESFPLTVTSAQKNPTAFYLCATQGETQYFGPGTRLLVL.

CDR3 DNA sequence: TGTGCCAGTAGTATTGGGGCGGGGGCGGTCACTGAAGCTTTCTTT. Amino acid sequence: CASSIGAGAVTEAFF. The rearrangement links TRBV19 to TRBJ1-1, with a tentative D call TRBD1 (6 bases). The germline CDR1 and CDR2 sequences are LNHDA and SQIVND (reference sequence). This CDR3 has 15 residues. With 3 bases removed from V and 4 bases from J, the gap between germline ends came to 15 bases.

CDR3: CAGKAGGGETDTQYF. CDR3 DNA sequence: TGTGCCGGCAAAGCGGGTGGGGGGGAGACAGATACGCAGTATTTT. This chain connects TRBV28 to TRBJ2-3; 7 bases map to TRBD2. CDR1 and CDR2 from the germline V gene are MDHEN and SYDVKM. The J segment lost 3 bases and the V segment lost 11 bases, leaving 14 bases of the junction unmatched. The CDR3 is 15 amino acids.

CDR3 amino acids: CASSPRRAGARTDTQYF. CDR3 DNA: TGTGCCAGCAGCCCCCGGAGAGCGGGAGCGAGGACAGATACGCAGTATTTT. The gene calls are TRBV7-2 and TRBJ2-3, with 8 bases that match TRBD2. This CDR3 has 17 residues. The germline V gene has CDR1 SGHTA and CDR2 FQGNSA. Trimming removed 5 bases from V and 3 bases from J; junction bases left unmatched: 13.

This chain uses TRBV10-3 with TRBJ2-5, with D uncertain. CDR1 is ENHRY and CDR2 is SYGVKD in the germline V gene. The CDR3 runs to 12 residues. Deletions cut 4 bases from V and 2 bases from J, with 5 bases between. CDR3: CAISGQQETQYF. CDR3 DNA: TGTGCCATCAGTGGGCAGCAAGAGACCCAGTACTTC.

This clone turned up a few times. This sequence joins TRBV29-1 and TRBJ1-1; D not resolved. The V gene lost 4 bases and the J gene lost 3 bases, with 12 bases spanning the gap. This CDR3 is 13 amino acids long. Germline CDR1 reads SQVTM; CDR2 reads ANQGSEA. CDR3 loop: CSVGDIEDTEAFF. The CDR3 DNA follows: TGCAGCGTTGGAGATATCGAGGACACTGAAGCTTTCTTT.

The chain uses TRBV7-2 and TRBJ2-7; 7 bases line up with TRBD2. Germline V gives CDR1 SGHTA, CDR2 FQGNSA. The V gene end was trimmed by 7 bases and the J gene end by 5 bases; junction bases not matched to a gene: 11. This CDR3 is 14 amino acids long. CDR3: CASTPTGGYHEQYF. The DNA of the CDR3 is TGTGCCAGCACCCCAACGGGAGGTTATCACGAGCAGTACTTC.

This clone was recorded a few times. The gene calls are TRBV30 and TRBJ1-2; tentatively, D is TRBD1 (6 bases). The V end lost 6 bases, the J end lost 10 bases, and 12 bases lay between the germline ends. This CDR3 is built from 10 residues. Germline V lookup: CDR1 GTSNPN, CDR2 SVGIG (reference sequence). CDR3 nucleotide sequence: TGTGCCTGCCGTAGGGGGACCTACACCTTC. This encodes CACRRGTYTF.

This clone was seen once. V and J are TRBV6-1 and TRBJ1-2, with unresolved D. There are 12 residues in the CDR3. V shed 3 bases and J shed 13 bases, with 15 bases lying between them. CDR1 MNHNS and CDR2 SASEGT come from the germline V gene. The CDR3, as DNA: TGTGCCAGCAGTGATACAGACCTATCTGGCACCTTC. Protein product: CASSDTDLSGTF.

The chain carries TRBV5-1 and TRBJ2-3, with TRBD2 identical over 8 bases. J lost 4 bases, V lost 1 base, and 5 bases had no gene match. Germline V gives CDR1 SGHRS, CDR2 YFSETQ. The CDR3 has 15 residues. CDR3 nucleotide sequence: TGCGCCAGCAGCTTGTTTAGCGGGACTTCAGATACGCAGTATTTT. Its translation is CASSLFSGTSDTQYF.

Only one count was recorded for this clone. The rearrangement links TRBV5-1 to TRBJ2-1, with TRBD2 as a possible D gene (6 bases). The CDR3 consists of 15 residues. Trimming took off 0 bases at V and 2 bases at J, with 9 bases between the two ends. The V gene's germline CDR1 is SGHRS and CDR2 YFSETQ. The CDR3 reads CASSLGAGTYNEQFF. The DNA of the CDR3 is TGCGCCAGCAGCTTGGGCGCGGGGACCTACAATGAGCAGTTCTTC.

This chain connects TRBV25-1 to TRBJ2-7; D ambiguous. Trimming removed 2 bases at V and 0 bases at J, with 11 bases between. The CDR3 sequence is 15 residues long. Germline loops: CDR1 MGHDK, CDR2 SYGVNS. DNA for the CDR3: TGTGCCAGCAGTGAAGACATCAGGAGCTCCTACGAGCAGTACTTC. It translates to CASSEDIRSSYEQYF.

The J gene is TRBJ1-3, the V gene TRBV28, with D tentatively TRBD1 (6 bases). V was shortened by 6 bases and J by 4 bases, with 16 bases between the two germline ends. Looked up from germline, CDR1 is MDHEN and CDR2 is SYDVKM. The CDR3 extends over 15 amino acids. The CDR3 reads CASSSPWTAGNTIYF. CDR3 nucleotide sequence: TGTGCCAGCAGCTCCCCCTGGACAGCCGGAAACACCATATATTTT.

This chain links TRBV10-1 with TRBJ2-3, with D tentatively TRBD1 or TRBD2 (5 bases each). With 2 bases removed from V and 4 bases from J, the gap between germline ends came to 13 bases. Germline V gene sequence: CDR1 WNHNN, CDR2 SYGVQD (reference sequence). CDR3 length: 15 residues. CDR3 sequence reads: CASSEGGDVADTQYF. The CDR3 region has the DNA TGCGCCAGCAGTGAGGGGGGAGACGTAGCAGATACGCAGTATTTT.

This chain connects TRBV6-1 to TRBJ2-3; a possible D gene is TRBD2 (5 bases). V dropped 7 bases and J dropped 5 bases, with 13 bases sitting between them. CDR1 and CDR2 (germline): MNHNS, SASEGT. This CDR3 spans 13 amino acids. This CDR3 is CASNWELGDTQYF. The CDR3 nucleotides read TGTGCCAGCAACTGGGAGTTAGGAGATACGCAGTATTTT.

The CDR3 loop is CASSLGGSSPLHF. The CDR3 coding sequence is TGTGCCAGCAGCTTAGGGGGGAGCTCACCCCTCCACTTT. The J gene is TRBJ1-6, the V gene TRBV7-6; possible D gene TRBD1, 5 bases. CDR3 length equals 13 residues. CDR1 and CDR2 from the germline V gene are SGHVS and FNYEAQ. Trimming stripped 1 base from V and 10 bases from J, with 8 bases between. Variable domain in full (rest from reference TRBV7-6 and TRBJ1-6): GAGVSQSPRYKVTKRGQDVALRCDPISGHVSLYWYRQALGQGPEFLTYFNYEAQQDKSGLPNDRFSAERPEGSISTLTIQRTEQRDSAMYRCASSLGGSSPLHFGNGTRLTVT.

V is TRBV9 and J is TRBJ2-7; no clear D gene. Germline V gene lookup returns CDR1 SGDLS and CDR2 YYNGEE. V shed 0 bases and J shed 3 bases, with 13 bases lying between them. CDR3 size: 15 residues. CDR3 DNA: TGTGCCAGCAGCGTAGCTGTGGGTTCGGACTACGAGCAGTACTTC. It encodes CASSVAVGSDYEQYF.

The rearrangement links TRBV19 to TRBJ1-5; D is perhaps TRBD1 (5 bases). In germline, CDR1 is LNHDA, CDR2 SQIVND (reference sequence). The V end was cut by 1 base, the J end by 4 bases, with 20 bases between. The CDR3 spans 18 residues. The CDR3, as DNA: TGTGCCAGTAGTATAGTGGGGCCAGGTAGTACGAAAAATCAGCCCCAGCATTTT. It codes for CASSIVGPGSTKNQPQHF.

The chain joins TRBV4-3 to TRBJ1-1; D is uncertain. V was clipped by 1 base and J by 1 base, with 10 bases between them. The CDR3 extends over 15 amino acids. Germline V gene sequence: CDR1 LGHNA, CDR2 YSLEER. CDR3 DNA sequence: TGCGCCAGCAGCCAAGCTACCCTAGAGAACACTGAAGCTTTCTTT. Translated, it gives CASSQATLENTEAFF.

The chain joins TRBV18 to TRBJ1-1; D is possibly TRBD1 (6 bases). Germline V gene data show CDR1 as KGHSH and CDR2 as LQKENI. The CDR3 covers 17 residues. V shed 0 bases and J shed 0 bases, with 14 bases lying between them. CDR3 region: CASSPPSAGALNTEAFF. DNA of the CDR3: TGTGCCAGCTCACCACCGTCCGCAGGGGCGCTGAACACTGAAGCTTTCTTT. Based on the CDR3 plus reference TRBV18 and TRBJ1-1, the full variable domain is NAGVMQNPRHLVRRRGQEARLRCSPMKGHSHVYWYRQLPEEGLKFMVYLQKENIIDESGMPKERFSAEFPKEGPSILRIQQVVRGDSAAYFCASSPPSAGALNTEAFFGQGTRLTVV.

This clone came up once. This chain connects TRBV19 to TRBJ2-5, with D uncertain. Trimming took off 6 bases at V and 2 bases at J, with 13 bases between the two ends. Germline loops: CDR1 LNHDA, CDR2 SQIVND (reference sequence). There are 14 residues in the CDR3. The CDR3 region has the DNA TGTGCCAGTAGACGGGCAGATCAACAAGAGACCCAGTACTTC. Protein: CASRRADQQETQYF. Looking up the rest from reference TRBV19 and TRBJ2-5 gives the full variable domain: DGGITQSPKYLFRKEGQNVTLSCEQNLNHDAMYWYRQDPGQGLRLIYYSQIVNDFQKGDIAEGYSVSREKKESFPLTVTSAQKNPTAFYLCASRRADQQETQYFGPGTRLLVL.

A single count supports this clone. The chain combines TRBV14 with TRBJ1-2, with a weak D call TRBD1 (6 bases). The CDR3 totals 13 residues. V was pared by 6 bases and J by 3 bases, with 11 bases between. The germline CDR1 and CDR2 sequences are SGHDN and FVKESK. CDR3: CASSSGADYGYTF. The CDR3 DNA reads as TGTGCCAGCAGTTCAGGGGCTGACTATGGCTACACCTTC.

The chain couples TRBV9 to TRBJ2-2, with D possibly called TRBD1 or TRBD2 (5 bases each). Germline V gene sequence: CDR1 SGDLS, CDR2 YYNGEE. The V gene lost 3 bases and the J gene lost 4 bases, with 10 bases spanning the gap. The CDR3 has 14 amino acids. The CDR3 region is CASSAGTSTGELFF. CDR3 nucleotide sequence: TGTGCCAGCAGCGCCGGGACGAGCACCGGGGAGCTGTTTTTT.

The chain employs TRBV7-2 and TRBJ2-3, with TRBD2 matching 10 bases. The ends lost 4 bases at V and 2 bases at J; junction bases unmatched: 15. Germline lookup yields CDR1 SGHTA and CDR2 FQGNSA. The CDR3 loop spans 19 amino acids. CDR3 nucleotide sequence: TGTGCCAGCAGCTCACAAACTCCCCGCAGCGGGAGGGTCACAGATACGCAGTATTTT. It yields the protein CASSSQTPRSGRVTDTQYF.

J is TRBJ1-2 and V is TRBV2; unclear D gene. The CDR3 loop spans 13 amino acids. V shed 8 bases and J shed 0 bases, with 10 bases lying between them. CDR1 SNHLY and CDR2 FYNNEI come from the germline V gene. The CDR3 sequence: CASGFGTNYGYTF. The DNA of the CDR3 is TGTGCCAGCGGGTTCGGGACTAACTATGGCTACACCTTC.

This clone was found a few times. CDR3 in DNA: TGCGCCAGCAGGCCCAGTGGAGGGACCGGGGAGCTGTTTTTT. It encodes CASRPSGGTGELFF. The rearrangement uses TRBV5-1 and TRBJ2-2, with D maybe TRBD2 (6 bases). Trimming removed 5 bases from V and 5 bases from J, with 13 bases in between. The germline V gene encodes CDR1 SGHRS and CDR2 YFSETQ. The CDR3 contains 14 residues. Based on the CDR3 plus reference TRBV5-1 and TRBJ2-2, the full variable domain is KAGVTQTPRYLIKTRGQQVTLSCSPISGHRSVSWYQQTPGQGLQFLFEYFSETQRNKGNFPGRFSGRQFSNSRSEMNVSTLELGDSALYLCASRPSGGTGELFFGEGSRLTVL.

The V gene is TRBV28, the J gene TRBJ2-7, with TRBD1 matching over 9 bases. This CDR3 comprises 12 residues. Germline V gene sequence: CDR1 MDHEN, CDR2 SYDVKM. With V trimmed by 8 bases and J by 6 bases, 5 bases remained unmatched. The CDR3 is CASLNRGLEQYF. Written as DNA, the CDR3 is TGTGCCAGCTTAAACAGGGGGCTCGAGCAGTACTTC.

The chain carries TRBV27 and TRBJ2-2; 13 bases are shared with TRBD2. The CDR3 extends over 16 amino acids. Germline V lookup: CDR1 MNHEY, CDR2 SMNVEV (reference sequence). Trimming removed 5 bases from V and 7 bases from J; junction bases left unmatched: 7. CDR3 region: CASSEGLAGDGGELFF. In DNA, the CDR3 is TGTGCCAGCAGTGAAGGACTAGCGGGAGATGGCGGGGAGCTGTTTTTT.